The 13 T cell receptor beta chains given below trace back to one sample, sequenced in a study of blood T cell repertoires in COVID-19. Measured with immunoSEQ multiplex PCR; TCRdb has only the in-frame clones, and not every one. The repertoire holds some 260,000 clones, 80% to 90% seen once, with more than 1.2% in the top ten. The sample consisted of peripheral blood. The receptors were sampled from an elderly man with acute or convalescent COVID-19.

The chain is built from TRBV7-6 and TRBJ2-1; the match to TRBD2 covers 11 bases. Germline lookup yields CDR1 SGHVS and CDR2 FNYEAQ. The trim removed 5 bases at V and 8 bases at J, leaving 11 bases unmatched. This CDR3 contains 16 residues. CDR3 residues: CASSPLSGGAGDEQFF. The CDR3 DNA follows: TGTGCCAGCAGCCCTCTTAGCGGGGGGGCCGGCGATGAGCAGTTCTTC.

The rearrangement uses TRBV13 and TRBJ2-3; TRBD1 aligns across 9 bases. CDR3 size: 15 residues. Germline V gives CDR1 PRHDT, CDR2 FYEKMQ (reference sequence). J lost 1 base, V lost 5 bases, and 4 bases had no gene match. The CDR3 protein is CASSTRDRGTDTQYF. The CDR3 DNA reads TGTGCCAGCAGCACCCGGGACAGGGGCACAGATACGCAGTATTTT.

V is TRBV9 and J is TRBJ1-5; 7 bases map to TRBD1. J was trimmed by 7 bases and V by 3 bases; bases with no gene match: 7. The germline V gene encodes CDR1 SGDLS and CDR2 YYNGEE. This CDR3 comprises 14 residues. The CDR3 DNA is TGTGCCAGCAGCGAACGGGGGGGACAGCAGCCCCAGCATTTT. Translating it yields CASSERGGQQPQHF.

This sequence joins TRBV27 and TRBJ2-3, with a weak D call TRBD2 (6 bases). The germline V gene encodes CDR1 MNHEY and CDR2 SMNVEV (reference sequence). V lost 3 bases and J 1 base, leaving 8 bases between the germline ends. The CDR3 consists of 14 residues. The CDR3 loop is CASSFSGRTDTQYF. The CDR3 nucleotides read TGTGCCAGCAGTTTTAGCGGCCGCACAGATACGCAGTATTTT.

The J gene is TRBJ1-5, the V gene TRBV3-1 (or the pseudogene TRBV3-2); 10 bases align to TRBD1. The CDR3 runs to 15 residues. Germline loops: CDR1 LGHDT, CDR2 YNNKEL (reference sequence). The ends lost 3 bases at V and 6 bases at J; junction bases unmatched: 5. The DNA of the CDR3 is TGTGCCAGCAGCCAGGACAGGGGGACCGGTCAGCCCCAGCATTTT. Its translation is CASSQDRGTGQPQHF.

The chain uses TRBV6-5 and TRBJ2-2; D is possibly TRBD1 (7 bases). The CDR3 length is 15 residues. V gave up 7 bases and J gave up 5 bases, with 17 bases separating them. CDR1 is MNHEY, CDR2 SVGAGI, per germline. The CDR3 is CASKRGRDGTGELFF. The CDR3 bases are TGTGCCAGCAAAAGGGGGCGGGATGGGACCGGGGAGCTGTTTTTT.

The chain carries TRBV7-9 and TRBJ1-3, with D maybe TRBD1 (5 bases). There are 15 residues in the CDR3. CDR1 and CDR2 from the germline V gene are SEHNR and FQNEAQ (reference sequence). V lost 5 bases to trimming and J lost 0 bases, with 11 bases between them. Here the CDR3 reads CASSPRAISGNTIYF. Here the CDR3 DNA reads TGTGCCAGCAGCCCCAGGGCCATCTCTGGAAACACCATATATTTT.

The chain has TRBV4-1 and TRBJ2-7, with 10 bases lining up with TRBD1. This CDR3 region has 19 residues. After removal of 1 base from V and 2 bases from J, the junction contained 14 bases not matched to a gene. The germline gives CDR1 MGHRA, CDR2 YSYEKL. The CDR3 region is CASSQGTPAGTGVPYEQYF. CDR3 nucleotide sequence: TGCGCCAGCAGCCAAGGAACTCCAGCCGGGACAGGGGTCCCCTACGAGCAGTACTTC.

The chain links TRBV14 to TRBJ2-1; 7 nucleotides line up with TRBD1. Germline V gives CDR1 SGHDN, CDR2 FVKESK. V dropped 5 bases and J dropped 7; count of bases not matched to a gene: 23. This CDR3 has 19 residues. The CDR3 nucleotides are TGTGCCAGCAGCGAATATCCTCGTGGCAGGGGGTATGGGTTAAATGAGCAGTTCTTC. Translation gives CASSEYPRGRGYGLNEQFF.

The V gene is TRBV7-9, the J gene TRBJ1-2; D is unresolved. The length of the CDR3 is 14 residues. V lost 5 bases, J lost 3 bases, and 13 bases lay in between. Germline CDR1 is SEHNR and CDR2 is FQNEAQ (reference sequence). This chain's CDR3 is CASSNQGSDYGYTF. CDR3 bases: TGTGCCAGCAGCAATCAAGGGAGCGACTATGGCTACACCTTC.

There are a few counts of this clone. V usage is TRBV27 and J usage is TRBJ1-1, with a weak D call TRBD1 (6 bases). The V gene's germline CDR1 is MNHEY and CDR2 SMNVEV (reference sequence). This CDR3 contains 16 residues. Trimming left V 7 bases short and J 4 bases short, with 22 bases between. DNA of the CDR3: TGTGCCAGCACCCTCACCTCGACAGGAAAAGGCACTGAAGCTTTCTTT. It encodes CASTLTSTGKGTEAFF.

The genes are TRBV5-4 and TRBJ1-1, with a tentative D call TRBD1 (6 bases). The CDR3 runs to 14 residues. Germline V gene lookup returns CDR1 SGHNT and CDR2 YYREEE (reference sequence). Trimming took 5 bases from V and 6 from J, leaving 17 bases between them. The CDR3 bases are TGTGCCAGCAGTTTCACAGGGAACGGGGCTGAAGCTTTCTTT. This encodes CASSFTGNGAEAFF.

This chain joins TRBV9 and TRBJ2-7; 8 positions agree with TRBD2. The CDR3 is 17 residues long. The V segment lost 0 bases and the J segment 3 bases; nucleotides outside the gene matches: 11. Germline V gene lookup returns CDR1 SGDLS and CDR2 YYNGEE. In DNA, the CDR3 is TGTGCCAGCAGCGTAGGAGGGAAAGCGGGGGCCCTCTACGAGCAGTACTTC. This codes for CASSVGGKAGALYEQYF.